Below are 26 T cell receptor beta chains sequenced from a single sample in a study of cytomegalovirus exposure and HLA in healthy donors. PCR amplification relied on 60 Vbeta primers (plus 13 Jbeta primers). Using immunoSEQ multiplex PCR, the repertoire was profiled, and TCRdb retains in-frame clones only, with some absent. This sample yields over 100,000 clones, of which about 8.5% are seen a single time; less than 7% belongs to the top ten. The sequencing input was PBMCs. The origin of the receptors is a man aged 40-55 years in good health and CMV-seronegative.

In the case of this clone: The same CDR3 can be traced to other DNA sequences in this sample. This chain joins TRBV7-9 and TRBJ1-1; TRBD1 agrees at 7 bases. This CDR3 contains 14 residues. CDR1 SEHNR and CDR2 FQNEAQ come from the germline V gene (reference sequence). The J segment lost 6 bases and the V segment lost 4 bases, leaving 8 bases of the junction unmatched. In nucleotides, the CDR3 is TGTGCCAGCAGCTCCCGAGGGGGCGCGTCTGAAGCTTTCTTT. Translation gives CASSSRGGASEAFF. The full variable domain, rest sourced from reference TRBV7-9 and TRBJ1-1, is DTGVSQNPRHKITKRGQNVTFRCDPISEHNRLYWYRQTLGQGPEFLTYFQNEAQLEKSRLLSDRFSAERPKGSFSTLEIQRTEQGDSAMYLCASSSRGGASEAFFGQGTRLTVV.

For the CDR3, the DNA is TGTGCCTTCAAAGCTAGTTTACAAGAGACCCAGTACTTC. Translating it yields CAFKASLQETQYF. The chain is built from TRBV2 and TRBJ2-5; D is unclear. Deletions cut 11 bases from V and 2 bases from J, with 15 bases between. Germline assignment: CDR1 SNHLY and CDR2 FYNNEI. The CDR3 runs to 13 residues.

The chain has TRBV30 and TRBJ1-5, with a possible D match to TRBD1 (6 bases). This CDR3 has 14 amino acids. Germline V gene data show CDR1 as GTSNPN and CDR2 as SVGIG (reference sequence). The V gene lost 0 bases and the J gene lost 3 bases, with 9 bases spanning the gap. As DNA, the CDR3 is TGTGCCTGGAGTGTAAGGGGGTACAATCAGCCCCAGCATTTT. Translated, it gives CAWSVRGYNQPQHF.

The CDR3: CASSQQGWETQYF. The CDR3 DNA follows: TGTGCCAGCAGCCAACAGGGGTGGGAGACCCAGTACTTC. The rearrangement joins TRBV4-2 to TRBJ2-5; TRBD1 might be the D (6 bases). Germline V gene lookup returns CDR1 LGHNA and CDR2 YNFKEQ. Trimming shortened V by 2 bases and J by 5 bases, and 9 bases separated the two germline ends. The CDR3 has 13 residues.

This clone showed up just a few times. The rearrangement links TRBV6-5 to TRBJ1-6; D is undetermined. Trimming took 2 bases from V and 7 from J, leaving 9 bases between them. The germline CDR1 and CDR2 sequences are MNHEY and SVGAGI. The CDR3 runs 14 residues. CDR3 region: CASSYDGGNSPLHF. CDR3 sequence (DNA): TGTGCCAGCAGTTACGACGGCGGGAATTCACCCCTCCACTTT.

This clone turned up a few times. The V call is TRBV6-5, the J call TRBJ2-2, with D possibly TRBD1 on 6 matching bases. Germline lookup yields CDR1 MNHEY and CDR2 SVGAGI. The germline V and J ends were trimmed by 6 bases and 7 bases, with 15 bases remaining between them. The CDR3 contains 14 residues. The CDR3 DNA reads as TGTGCCAGCAGGACAACAGGGTTGAGCGGGGAGCTGTTTTTT. This translates into CASRTTGLSGELFF.

This clone has only a few counts. The gene calls are TRBV5-1 and TRBJ2-7; a possible D gene is TRBD2 (6 bases). The CDR3 runs to 15 residues. V lost 0 bases and J lost 0, with 10 bases in between. Germline CDR1 reads SGHRS; CDR2 reads YFSETQ. As DNA, the CDR3 is TGCGCCAGCAGCTTGGACGGGAGAAGCTCCTACGAGCAGTACTTC. Translating it yields CASSLDGRSSYEQYF.

This clone has a handful of counts. The chain recombines TRBV6-5 with TRBJ2-7, with a weak D call TRBD2 (6 bases). Germline V CDR1 and CDR2: MNHEY, SVGAGI. V was clipped by 2 bases and J by 1 base, with 12 bases between them. The CDR3 has 15 amino acids. For the CDR3, the DNA is TGTGCCAGCAGTTACAAGGTGGGGGGATCCTACGAGCAGTACTTC. The encoded protein is CASSYKVGGSYEQYF.

This clone was seen a handful of times. The chain recombines TRBV25-1 with TRBJ1-6; perhaps TRBD1 as D (5 bases). The CDR3 runs to 13 residues. V gave up 4 bases and J gave up 8 bases, with 9 bases separating them. Germline V gene data show CDR1 as MGHDK and CDR2 as SYGVNS. CDR3 in DNA: TGTGCCAGCAGTGGGACAAACCATTCACCCCTCCACTTT. It codes for CASSGTNHSPLHF. Filled out from reference TRBV25-1 and TRBJ1-6, the complete variable domain reads EADIYQTPRYLVIGTGKKITLECSQTMGHDKMYWYQQDPGMELHLIHYSYGVNSTEKGDLSSESTVSRIRTEHFPLTLESARPSHTSQYLCASSGTNHSPLHFGNGTRLTVT.

The chain is built from TRBV5-1 and TRBJ2-2, with 8 bases identical to TRBD1. The V and J ends lost 4 bases and 5 bases, in that order; junction bases with no gene match: 4. This CDR3 is built from 14 residues. CDR1 and CDR2 (germline): SGHRS, YFSETQ. The CDR3 protein is CASSRRGQTGELFF. In DNA form, the CDR3 reads TGCGCCAGCAGCCGCAGGGGGCAAACCGGGGAGCTGTTTTTT.

This clone was recorded a few times. V gene TRBV6-5 combines with J gene TRBJ1-4; possibly TRBD1 for D (6 bases). Trimming took 1 base from V and 2 from J, leaving 11 bases between them. The germline CDR1 and CDR2 sequences are MNHEY and SVGAGI. The length of the CDR3 is 16 residues. The CDR3 DNA reads TGTGCCAGCAGTTACTTGAGGGGGTTTACTAATGAAAAACTGTTTTTT. This codes for CASSYLRGFTNEKLFF.

The chain carries TRBV5-1 and TRBJ1-4, with D possibly matching TRBD1 (6 bases). V lost 0 bases and J lost 8, with 8 bases in between. The germline V gene encodes CDR1 SGHRS and CDR2 YFSETQ. CDR3 size: 13 residues. The CDR3 reads CASSLGGQEKLFF. The DNA of the CDR3 is TGCGCCAGCAGCTTGGGCGGACAGGAAAAACTGTTTTTT.

The chain combines TRBV2 with TRBJ2-2; TRBD1 matches 10 bases. Germline V lookup: CDR1 SNHLY, CDR2 FYNNEI. CDR3 length: 17 residues. V lost 3 bases, J lost 3 bases, and 7 bases stayed unmatched. In nucleotides, the CDR3 is TGTGCCAGCAGTGACCCCGGGACAGGGGAATACACCGGGGAGCTGTTTTTT. Residues: CASSDPGTGEYTGELFF.

The J gene is TRBJ2-3, the V gene TRBV27; 14 bases are a match to TRBD2. This CDR3 comprises 18 residues. The J segment lost 0 bases and the V segment lost 3 bases, leaving 5 bases of the junction unmatched. Looked up from germline, CDR1 is MNHEY and CDR2 is SMNVEV (reference sequence). The CDR3 DNA is TGTGCCAGCAGTTTGACGAGGACTAGCGGGGGGAGCACAGATACGCAGTATTTT. Encoded protein: CASSLTRTSGGSTDTQYF.

The chain uses TRBV4-3 and TRBJ1-3; D may be TRBD1 (6 bases). The CDR3 is 19 amino acids. The V gene's germline CDR1 is LGHNA and CDR2 YSLEER. The V gene lost 0 bases and the J gene lost 8 bases, with 26 bases spanning the gap. The CDR3, as DNA: TGCGCCAGCAGCCAAGATAGAGGACAGTGGCATTCAAGTTGGGACACCATATATTTT. It translates to CASSQDRGQWHSSWDTIYF.

This clone was seen just once. The chain has TRBV7-3 and TRBJ2-7, with TRBD2 matching over 7 bases. Germline V gene lookup returns CDR1 SGHTA and CDR2 FQGTGA. This CDR3 has 15 residues. After removal of 4 bases from V and 4 bases from J, the junction contained 10 bases not matched to a gene. CDR3 in amino acids: CASSWGGGPDYEQYF. The CDR3 DNA sequence: TGTGCCAGCAGCTGGGGCGGGGGTCCTGATTACGAGCAGTACTTC.

This clone was seen only a few times. The CDR3 DNA follows: TGTGCCAGTAGTATAGGCCGAGCCTACGAGCAGTACTTC. Amino acids: CASSIGRAYEQYF. This chain links TRBV19 with TRBJ2-7; no definite D call. CDR1 is LNHDA and CDR2 is SQIVND in the germline V gene (reference sequence). V gave up 1 base and J gave up 2 bases, with 6 bases separating them. CDR3 length: 13 residues. The full variable domain, rest sourced from reference TRBV19 and TRBJ2-7, is DGGITQSPKYLFRKEGQNVTLSCEQNLNHDAMYWYRQDPGQGLRLIYYSQIVNDFQKGDIAEGYSVSREKKESFPLTVTSAQKNPTAFYLCASSIGRAYEQYFGPGTRLTVT.

This clone was recorded many times. J is TRBJ1-1 and V is TRBV5-6; 7 nucleotides match TRBD1. The CDR3 covers 15 residues. Looked up from germline, CDR1 is SGHDT and CDR2 is YYEEEE. V lost 5 bases to trimming and J lost 4 bases; unmatched junction nucleotides: 11. Here the CDR3 DNA reads TGTGCCAGCAGAGGTTGGCCCGGGACAGTCACTGAAGCTTTCTTT. Translating it yields CASRGWPGTVTEAFF.

This clone was found a few times. This rearrangement joins TRBV2 to TRBJ1-2, with 9 bases lining up with TRBD1. CDR3 length: 19 amino acids. The V segment lost 7 bases and the J segment 0 bases; nucleotides outside the gene matches: 18. Germline V gene data show CDR1 as SNHLY and CDR2 as FYNNEI. CDR3 in DNA: TGTGCCAGCACCGATAGGGGATACGGACAGGGGTTGCCTAACTATGGCTACACCTTC. Protein sequence: CASTDRGYGQGLPNYGYTF.

This clone has only a few counts. The chain is built from TRBV6-7 and TRBJ2-1; D may be TRBD1 (5 bases). TRBV6-7 is an ORF, and what it does is uncertain. The V and J ends lost 4 bases and 5 bases respectively, with 18 bases between them. The CDR3 spans 16 residues. The DNA for the CDR3 is TGTGCCAGCAGTTTGGCGGACAAAGCAGGGAACAATGAGCAGTTCTTC. Its protein product is CASSLADKAGNNEQFF.

The CDR3 nucleotides are TGTGCCAGCAGTTTATTTTCACAGGGCAATCAGCCCCAGCATTTT. This sequence encodes CASSLFSQGNQPQHF. This chain uses TRBV28 with TRBJ1-5, with a weak D call TRBD1 (5 bases). Germline V CDR1 and CDR2: MDHEN, SYDVKM. This CDR3 is 15 amino acids long. V gave up 1 base and J gave up 2 bases, with 9 bases separating them. Full variable domain (remainder filled in from reference TRBV28 and TRBJ1-5): DVKVTQSSRYLVKRTGEKVFLECVQDMDHENMFWYRQDPGLGLRLIYFSYDVKMKEKGDIPEGYSVSREKKERFSLILESASTNQTSMYLCASSLFSQGNQPQHFGDGTRLSIL.

This clone was counted a few times. V and J are TRBV6-1 and TRBJ1-2, with D possibly matching TRBD1 (5 bases). Trimming stripped 6 bases from V and 4 bases from J, with 9 bases between. There are 12 residues in the CDR3. Germline loops: CDR1 MNHNS, CDR2 SASEGT. DNA of the CDR3: TGTGCCAGCAGCACGGGGGGCTATGGCTACACCTTC. Amino acid sequence: CASSTGGYGYTF.

The CDR3 region has the DNA TGCGCCAGCAGCTTGCCGGGGGTGGGAGAGACCCAGTACTTC. As protein: CASSLPGVGETQYF. The chain has TRBV5-1 and TRBJ2-5; perhaps TRBD2 as D (6 bases). The CDR3 totals 14 residues. The V end was cut by 1 base, the J end by 4 bases, with 11 bases between. The germline gives CDR1 SGHRS, CDR2 YFSETQ.

This clone was recorded a few times. J is TRBJ2-3 and V is TRBV11-3, with 13 bases identical to TRBD2. Germline lookup yields CDR1 SGHNT and CDR2 YENEEA. V lost 4 bases to trimming and J lost 3 bases; unmatched junction nucleotides: 7. CDR3 length equals 17 residues. CDR3: CASSSRTSGGETDTQYF. The DNA of the CDR3 is TGTGCCAGCAGCTCCCGGACTAGCGGGGGAGAGACAGATACGCAGTATTTT.

This clone was seen only a few times. The rearrangement uses TRBV5-8 and TRBJ2-1; 9 bases align to TRBD2. V lost 5 bases, J lost 4 bases, and 7 bases stayed unmatched. The germline CDR1 and CDR2 sequences are SGHTS and YDEGEE. The CDR3 covers 15 residues. In DNA, the CDR3 is TGTGCCAGCAGGCCCCTAGCGGGGAGTTACAATGAGCAGTTCTTC. This translates into CASRPLAGSYNEQFF.

The rearrangement uses TRBV5-1 and TRBJ2-1, with D perhaps matching TRBD2 (5 bases). Germline CDR1 is SGHRS and CDR2 is YFSETQ. This CDR3 spans 14 amino acids. Trimming took off 0 bases at V and 8 bases at J, with 12 bases between the two ends. CDR3 DNA sequence: TGCGCCAGCAGCTTGGGCGGGCTAAGGGATGAGCAGTTCTTC. As protein: CASSLGGLRDEQFF.